Listed here are 30 T cell receptor beta chains from one sample, sequenced in a study of blood T cell repertoires in COVID-19. Sequencing was performed with immunoSEQ multiplex PCR; in TCRdb, only in-frame clones are kept and a portion is missing. The sample records roughly 220,000 clones, 80% to 90% being singletons. Material for sequencing was PBMCs or T cells enriched from blood (not recorded which). These TCRs come from a woman aged 40-49 years with acute COVID-19.

This clone has just one count. V is TRBV5-1 and J is TRBJ2-7; a possible D gene is TRBD2 (5 bases). CDR3 length equals 14 residues. V shed 5 bases and J shed 3 bases, with 15 bases lying between them. CDR1 and CDR2 (germline): SGHRS, YFSETQ. CDR3 sequence (DNA): TGCGCCAGCAGTACCCAGTCGGGGAACTACGAGCAGTACTTC. Protein sequence: CASSTQSGNYEQYF.

V gene TRBV19 combines with J gene TRBJ2-3; possibly TRBD1 for D (6 bases). The CDR3 length is 18 residues. The V and J ends lost 6 bases and 0 bases respectively, with 22 bases between them. Germline CDR1 is LNHDA and CDR2 is SQIVND (reference sequence). The CDR3 DNA reads as TGTGCCAGTAGCTCCACCACCCGACAGGCCCTTAGCACAGATACGCAGTATTTT. This codes for CASSSTTRQALSTDTQYF.

The chain employs TRBV9 and TRBJ2-5; D gene uncertain. Trimming left V 1 base short and J 2 bases short, with 6 bases between. Germline-derived CDR1 and CDR2 are SGDLS and YYNGEE. The CDR3 length is 13 residues. Here the CDR3 reads CASSVSWQETQYF. The CDR3 DNA follows: TGTGCCAGCAGCGTAAGCTGGCAAGAGACCCAGTACTTC. The entire variable domain, with the rest obtained from reference TRBV9 and TRBJ2-5, is as follows: DSGVTQTPKHLITATGQRVTLRCSPRSGDLSVYWYQQSLDQGLQFLIQYYNGEERAKGNILERFSAQQFPDLHSELNLSSLELGDSALYFCASSVSWQETQYFGPGTRLLVL.

This chain links TRBV2 with TRBJ1-3; D perhaps matches TRBD1 (5 bases). The CDR3 is 14 amino acids. The ends were cut back, 8 bases at V and 4 bases at J, with 15 bases in the middle. The germline CDR1 and CDR2 sequences are SNHLY and FYNNEI. The CDR3 nucleotides read TGTGCCAGCGGCGGGGGAGGAAGGGGAAACACCATATATTTT. It yields the protein CASGGGGRGNTIYF.

The rearrangement links TRBV7-9 to TRBJ2-5; D possibly corresponds to TRBD1 (5 bases). CDR3 size: 13 residues. Germline CDR1 and CDR2: SEHNR and FQNEAQ (reference sequence). V was pared by 3 bases and J by 2 bases, with 7 bases between. CDR3 in amino acids: CASSFTGQETQYF. The DNA of the CDR3 is TGTGCCAGCAGCTTCACAGGTCAAGAGACCCAGTACTTC.

The chain has TRBV24-1 and TRBJ2-7, with TRBD2 matching over 9 bases. The V and J ends lost 5 bases and 6 bases, in that order; junction bases with no gene match: 13. This CDR3 spans 16 amino acids. CDR1 and CDR2 from the germline V gene are KGHDR and SFDVKD. DNA for the CDR3: TGTGCCACCAGTGCCGCGACTAGCGGCTGGGGGCTCGAGCAGTACTTC. Translation: CATSAATSGWGLEQYF.

The chain links TRBV9 to TRBJ2-7; D is unclear. V dropped 0 bases and J dropped 0 bases, with 10 bases sitting between them. This CDR3 comprises 15 residues. CDR1 is SGDLS and CDR2 is YYNGEE in the germline V gene. Here the CDR3 DNA reads TGTGCCAGCAGCGTAGGAGTGATTAGCTCCTACGAGCAGTACTTC. Its translation is CASSVGVISSYEQYF.

This sequence joins TRBV29-1 and TRBJ2-1; the D gene is possibly TRBD2 (6 bases). V lost 6 bases and J lost 15, with 18 bases in between. The CDR3 is 11 residues long. CDR1 is SQVTM and CDR2 is ANQGSEA in the germline V gene. CDR3 nucleotide sequence: TGCAGCGTGGTCGACCTCGGGGGTCTGTTCTTC. As protein: CSVVDLGGLFF.

This clone was picked up a small number of times. This chain links TRBV7-2 with TRBJ2-7; D call uncertain. V was trimmed by 5 bases and J by 5 bases, leaving 13 bases between them. Germline V gene data show CDR1 as SGHTA and CDR2 as FQGNSA. This CDR3 region has 13 residues. CDR3 loop: CASSPYLTNEQYF. In nucleotides, the CDR3 is TGTGCCAGCAGCCCCTACCTAACGAACGAGCAGTACTTC.

The chain has TRBV28 and TRBJ2-7; TRBD2 might be the D (7 bases). Germline assignment: CDR1 MDHEN and CDR2 SYDVKM. CDR3 length: 15 residues. V lost 3 bases, J lost 3 bases, and 15 bases lay in between. CDR3 in amino acids: CASSFRGGRFYEQYF. DNA for the CDR3: TGTGCCAGCAGTTTTAGGGGGGGGAGGTTCTACGAGCAGTACTTC.

This clone was observed once. The rearrangement joins TRBV6-2 or TRBV6-3 to TRBJ2-7; possible D gene TRBD2, 6 bases. The CDR3 is 16 residues long. Germline CDR1 and CDR2: MNHEY and SVGEGT. V dropped 0 bases and J dropped 4 bases, with 16 bases sitting between them. The CDR3 DNA is TGTGCCAGCAGTTACTCGACAATCCCAGGAGGGTACGAGCAGTACTTC. Its translation is CASSYSTIPGGYEQYF.

The J gene is TRBJ2-2, the V gene TRBV3-1 (or the pseudogene TRBV3-2); the match to TRBD2 covers 7 bases. J lost 4 bases, V lost 4 bases, and 3 bases had no gene match. Germline V lookup: CDR1 LGHDT, CDR2 YNNKEL (reference sequence). There are 14 residues in the CDR3. The CDR3 protein is CASSPGTTTGELFF. CDR3 bases: TGTGCCAGCAGCCCCGGGACTACCACCGGGGAGCTGTTTTTT.

This chain joins TRBV28 and TRBJ2-7; 8 bases match TRBD2. Germline V lookup: CDR1 MDHEN, CDR2 SYDVKM. This CDR3 contains 15 residues. V shed 2 bases and J 1 base; nucleotides not matched to a gene: 4. In DNA form, the CDR3 reads TGTGCCAGCAGTTTAGGGACTAGAAAATCCTACGAGCAGTACTTC. Translating it yields CASSLGTRKSYEQYF.

The CDR3 bases are TGCGCCAGCAGCTTGGCGGCGGGCACCTACGAGCAGTACTTC. This translates into CASSLAAGTYEQYF. This chain uses TRBV5-1 with TRBJ2-7, with D tentatively TRBD2 (5 bases). The CDR3 has 14 amino acids. In germline, CDR1 is SGHRS, CDR2 YFSETQ. V lost 0 bases and J lost 2, with 9 bases in between.

The chain recombines TRBV15 with TRBJ1-3; TRBD1 matches 9 bases. With 1 base clipped from V and 2 bases from J, the junction kept 6 bases outside the gene matches. This CDR3 comprises 17 residues. Germline CDR1 LNHNV, CDR2 YYDKDF (reference sequence). CDR3 bases: TGTGCCACCAGCAGAGTTTCTGGGACAGGGCCTGGAAACACCATATATTTT. It is translated as CATSRVSGTGPGNTIYF.

The V and J genes are TRBV9 and TRBJ1-5; D remains ambiguous. In germline, CDR1 is SGDLS, CDR2 YYNGEE. The CDR3 sequence is 15 residues long. The germline V and J ends were trimmed by 4 bases and 0 bases, with 11 bases remaining between them. The CDR3 sequence: CASSSEGSSNQPQHF. In DNA form, the CDR3 reads TGTGCCAGCAGCTCAGAGGGTTCTAGCAATCAGCCCCAGCATTTT. The full variable domain, completed using reference TRBV9 and TRBJ1-5, is DSGVTQTPKHLITATGQRVTLRCSPRSGDLSVYWYQQSLDQGLQFLIQYYNGEERAKGNILERFSAQQFPDLHSELNLSSLELGDSALYFCASSSEGSSNQPQHFGDGTRLSIL.

The chain joins TRBV18 to TRBJ1-5; 7 positions agree with TRBD1. CDR1 and CDR2 (germline): KGHSH, LQKENI. Losses at the gene ends were 8 bases for V and 2 bases for J; bases not matched to a gene: 3. This CDR3 comprises 13 residues. In DNA, the CDR3 is TGTGCCAGCCGGACAGGCCGCAATCAGCCCCAGCATTTT. Protein: CASRTGRNQPQHF. The full variable domain, with the rest looked up from reference TRBV18 and TRBJ1-5, is NAGVMQNPRHLVRRRGQEARLRCSPMKGHSHVYWYRQLPEEGLKFMVYLQKENIIDESGMPKERFSAEFPKEGPSILRIQQVVRGDSAAYFCASRTGRNQPQHFGDGTRLSIL.

The chain employs TRBV21-1 and TRBJ2-1; TRBD2 is the table's D call, not checked against the DNA. TRBV21-1 is labeled a pseudogene. The CDR3 extends over 16 amino acids. The CDR3 DNA follows: TGTGCCAGCAGCAAAGGATTTCTAGGAGGGAACAATGAGCAGTTCTTC. It yields the protein CASSKGFLGGNNEQFF.

This rearrangement joins TRBV5-3 to TRBJ2-3; a possible D gene is TRBD2 (6 bases). TRBV5-3 is designated an ORF whose function remains uncertain. CDR3 length equals 15 residues. Trimming left V 4 bases short and J 1 base short, with 13 bases between. CDR3 in DNA: TGTGCCAGAAGCAACAGCGGGTGGCGCACAGATACGCAGTATTTT. Its translation is CARSNSGWRTDTQYF.

This clone showed up just a few times. V is TRBV7-2 and J is TRBJ2-7; no clear D gene. This CDR3 spans 13 amino acids. V was clipped by 3 bases and J by 3 bases, with 9 bases between them. The germline V gene has CDR1 SGHTA and CDR2 FQGNSA. The CDR3 DNA follows: TGTGCCAGCAGCTTGGGCTCTGACTACGAGCAGTACTTC. It specifies CASSLGSDYEQYF.

The chain combines TRBV6-2 or TRBV6-3 with TRBJ1-3; no clear D. The CDR3 totals 14 residues. CDR1 and CDR2 (germline): MNHEY, SVGEGT. V lost 6 bases to trimming and J lost 1 base, with 10 bases between them. CDR3 in DNA: TGTGCCAGCAGCCAGTCGGGATCTGGAAACACCATATATTTT. It codes for CASSQSGSGNTIYF.

The chain combines TRBV28 with TRBJ1-5; tentatively, D is TRBD1 (5 bases). V was shortened by 2 bases and J by 4 bases, with 12 bases between the two germline ends. The CDR3 has 15 residues. Germline CDR1 MDHEN, CDR2 SYDVKM. CDR3 coding DNA: TGTGCCAGCAGTTTAGCGGCAGGGCAAAATCAGCCCCAGCATTTT. Translation gives CASSLAAGQNQPQHF.

This chain uses TRBV28 with TRBJ2-3, with TRBD2 as a possible D gene (5 bases). Germline CDR1 MDHEN, CDR2 SYDVKM. The CDR3 runs to 16 residues. Between the trimmed V and J ends, which lost 4 bases and 2 bases, there was a span of 16 bases. The CDR3 reads CASSSPGKSFTDTQYF. In DNA, the CDR3 is TGTGCCAGCAGTTCTCCCGGGAAATCATTCACAGATACGCAGTATTTT.

This clone was seen once. V usage is TRBV13 and J usage is TRBJ2-5; D unclear. This CDR3 has 13 residues. The V end was cut by 3 bases, the J end by 2 bases, with 7 bases between. Germline CDR1 PRHDT, CDR2 FYEKMQ (reference sequence). CDR3 amino acids: CASSFETQETQYF. The DNA of the CDR3 is TGTGCCAGCAGCTTCGAGACACAAGAGACCCAGTACTTC.

The chain links TRBV19 to TRBJ1-2; D is possibly TRBD1 (6 bases). The germline V gene has CDR1 LNHDA and CDR2 SQIVND (reference sequence). There are 15 residues in the CDR3. Deletions cut 4 bases from V and 6 bases from J, with 18 bases between. CDR3 coding DNA: TGTGCCAGTAGTACCGGGGGGGGGCCGATCGATGGCTACACCTTC. Protein: CASSTGGGPIDGYTF.

The V gene is TRBV19, the J gene TRBJ1-1; 7 positions match TRBD1. This CDR3 has 12 residues. Germline V CDR1 and CDR2: LNHDA, SQIVND (reference sequence). V lost 6 bases to trimming and J lost 8 bases; unmatched junction nucleotides: 6. The CDR3 region is CASRPWTGEAFF. The DNA for the CDR3 is TGTGCCAGTAGACCCTGGACAGGCGAAGCTTTCTTT.

The chain is built from TRBV27 and TRBJ2-1; 16 bases line up with TRBD2. The J segment lost 6 bases and the V segment lost 3 bases, leaving 2 bases of the junction unmatched. There are 16 residues in the CDR3. Germline values: CDR1 MNHEY, CDR2 SMNVEV (reference sequence). The CDR3 here is CASSLGTSGRGNEQFF. The DNA for the CDR3 is TGTGCCAGCAGTTTGGGGACTAGCGGGAGGGGCAATGAGCAGTTCTTC.

This sequence joins TRBV28 and TRBJ2-3; TRBD1 agrees at 11 bases. Trimming removed 0 bases from V and 2 bases from J; junction bases left unmatched: 1. The CDR3 consists of 16 residues. Per germline, CDR1 MDHEN and CDR2 SYDVKM. The CDR3 reads CASSLWGQGVTDTQYF. CDR3 DNA sequence: TGTGCCAGCAGTTTATGGGGACAGGGGGTCACAGATACGCAGTATTTT.

This chain connects TRBV9 to TRBJ2-1, with 8 bases that match TRBD2. The CDR3 has 16 amino acids. The germline V gene encodes CDR1 SGDLS and CDR2 YYNGEE. J was trimmed by 5 bases and V by 5 bases; bases with no gene match: 12. In DNA form, the CDR3 reads TGTGCCAGCAGGGCCGGGGGGGGTTTGAGGAACAATGAGCAGTTCTTC. It is translated as CASRAGGGLRNNEQFF.

This chain connects TRBV27 to TRBJ2-1, with 8 bases identical to TRBD2. This CDR3 has 15 residues. In germline, CDR1 is MNHEY, CDR2 SMNVEV (reference sequence). The J segment lost 7 bases and the V segment lost 1 base, leaving 6 bases of the junction unmatched. The CDR3, as DNA: TGTGCCAGCAGTTTATATGGGACTAGGAATAATGAGCAGTTCTTC. This translates into CASSLYGTRNNEQFF.